One and the same sample provided the 16 T cell receptor beta chains below, sequenced in a study of T cell responses to AZD1222 COVID-19 vaccine. Measured with immunoSEQ multiplex PCR; TCRdb has only the in-frame clones, and not every one. The table lists 85,000 to 100,000 clones, approximately 91% of them singletons. The sequences come from peripheral blood, collected 28 days after the second AZD1222 dose. These receptors all come from an adult who received the AZD1222 COVID-19 vaccine.

This chain links TRBV5-8 with TRBJ2-1; 9 bases match TRBD2. The germline gives CDR1 SGHTS, CDR2 YDEGEE. Trimming removed 6 bases from V and 5 bases from J; junction bases left unmatched: 12. The CDR3 covers 16 residues. For the CDR3, the DNA is TGTGCCAGCACCCCCGTTCGACTAGCGGCGAACAATGAGCAGTTCTTC. It translates to CASTPVRLAANNEQFF.

The chain uses TRBV7-9 and TRBJ2-3; D call uncertain. The length of the CDR3 is 16 residues. Looked up from germline, CDR1 is SEHNR and CDR2 is FQNEAQ (reference sequence). Trimming stripped 0 bases from V and 0 bases from J, with 10 bases between. The CDR3 sequence: CASSLADSDSTDTQYF. CDR3 nucleotide sequence: TGTGCCAGCAGCTTAGCAGACTCGGATAGCACAGATACGCAGTATTTT. Complete variable domain (other parts from reference TRBV7-9 and TRBJ2-3): DTGVSQNPRHKITKRGQNVTFRCDPISEHNRLYWYRQTLGQGPEFLTYFQNEAQLEKSRLLSDRFSAERPKGSFSTLEIQRTEQGDSAMYLCASSLADSDSTDTQYFGPGTRLTVL.

The rearrangement links TRBV2 to TRBJ2-6, with 10 bases lining up with TRBD2. Trimming took 4 bases from V and 1 from J; bases not matched to a gene: 7. This CDR3 spans 18 amino acids. Looked up from germline, CDR1 is SNHLY and CDR2 is FYNNEI. The CDR3 coding sequence is TGTGCCAGCAGTGGCCTACTAGCGGGGTCGTCTGGGGCCAACGTCCTGACTTTC. This encodes CASSGLLAGSSGANVLTF.

The chain employs TRBV9 and TRBJ1-3; unclear D gene. Germline V gene data show CDR1 as SGDLS and CDR2 as YYNGEE. Trimming pared 3 bases from V and 4 bases from J, leaving 17 bases between. The CDR3 totals 16 residues. CDR3 in DNA: TGTGCCAGCAGCGCTGCGGGATCTACAGCCGGAAACACCATATATTTT. Amino acids: CASSAAGSTAGNTIYF.

This clone was recorded a few times. The chain combines TRBV2 with TRBJ1-3, with D possibly being TRBD1 (5 bases). V lost 6 bases and J lost 4, with 16 bases in between. CDR3 length: 15 amino acids. CDR1 is SNHLY, CDR2 FYNNEI, per germline. As DNA, the CDR3 is TGTGCCAGCAGACTCGGGACGGTCAACGGAAACACCATATATTTT. It translates to CASRLGTVNGNTIYF.

The chain uses TRBV5-4 and TRBJ2-7, with D unresolved. V was cut by 4 bases and J by 2 bases, with 4 bases left in between. Germline CDR1 is SGHNT and CDR2 is YYREEE (reference sequence). This CDR3 has 11 amino acids. The DNA for the CDR3 is TGTGCCAGCAGCAGTCCCTACGAGCAGTACTTC. Protein: CASSSPYEQYF.

This clone has a single count. This rearrangement joins TRBV5-1 to TRBJ2-3; 7 bases are shared with TRBD1. The CDR3 contains 16 residues. V shed 4 bases, J shed 1 base, and the junction held 9 bases outside the gene matches. The germline gives CDR1 SGHRS, CDR2 YFSETQ. CDR3 residues: CASSHTGALGTDTQYF. CDR3 in DNA: TGCGCCAGCAGCCACACAGGGGCGCTGGGCACAGATACGCAGTATTTT.

This clone came up a few times. V and J are TRBV13 and TRBJ1-2; TRBD1 might be the D (6 bases). This CDR3 is built from 14 residues. V was cut by 2 bases and J by 6 bases, with 13 bases left in between. Germline V gene data show CDR1 as PRHDT and CDR2 as FYEKMQ (reference sequence). The CDR3 nucleotides read TGTGCCAGCAGCTTACGGGGGGCGAGCCATGGCTACACCTTC. Protein: CASSLRGASHGYTF.

A single count supports this clone. The V and J genes are TRBV11-1 and TRBJ2-7, with unresolved D. This CDR3 spans 14 amino acids. Looked up from germline, CDR1 is SGHAT and CDR2 is FQDESV (reference sequence). V lost 2 bases, J lost 5 bases, and 13 bases lay in between. The CDR3 loop reads CASSLRPGSDEQYF. CDR3 coding DNA: TGTGCCAGCAGCTTACGTCCAGGCAGCGACGAGCAGTACTTC.

The chain has TRBV2 and TRBJ1-5; D unresolved. CDR3 length: 15 residues. Germline CDR1 reads SNHLY; CDR2 reads FYNNEI. V was trimmed by 4 bases and J by 2 bases, leaving 12 bases between them. CDR3 nucleotides: TGTGCCAGCAGTGTGGGGTCAAACGGCAATCAGCCCCAGCATTTT. Translating gives CASSVGSNGNQPQHF.

V is TRBV30 and J is TRBJ1-5, with D unresolved. With 2 bases removed from V and 10 bases from J, the gap between germline ends came to 15 bases. CDR1 is GTSNPN, CDR2 SVGIG, per germline (reference sequence). The CDR3 loop spans 13 amino acids. CDR3 sequence reads: CAWSPSSAGPQHF. The CDR3 DNA is TGTGCCTGGAGTCCCAGTTCGGCGGGACCCCAGCATTTT.

This clone was observed once. The rearrangement joins TRBV5-6 to TRBJ1-6, with D unclear. Per germline, CDR1 SGHDT and CDR2 YYEEEE. The V end lost 0 bases, the J end lost 9 bases, and 13 bases lay between the germline ends. The CDR3 is 15 amino acids. The CDR3 bases are TGTGCCAGCAGCTTGGCCTCCGCGAGAGGTTCACCCCTCCACTTT. Protein sequence: CASSLASARGSPLHF.

This chain uses TRBV7-9 with TRBJ2-5; the match to TRBD2 covers 14 bases. The length of the CDR3 is 15 residues. V was pared by 5 bases and J by 5 bases, with 4 bases of the junction left unmatched. Germline CDR1 reads SEHNR; CDR2 reads FQNEAQ (reference sequence). The CDR3 DNA reads as TGTGCCAGCAGCCCCGGGACTAGCGGGGGTGAGACCCAGTACTTC. Its translation is CASSPGTSGGETQYF.

The rearrangement joins TRBV6-6 to TRBJ1-4; D gene ambiguous. The CDR3 length is 12 residues. Germline values: CDR1 MNHNY, CDR2 SVGAGI (reference sequence). With 2 bases removed from V and 8 bases from J, the gap between germline ends came to 6 bases. The CDR3 loop reads CASSYRNEKLFF. Written as DNA, the CDR3 is TGTGCCAGCAGTTACAGGAACGAAAAACTGTTTTTT.

This rearrangement joins TRBV5-1 to TRBJ1-6, with a weak D call TRBD1 (5 bases). The ends were cut back, 0 bases at V and 4 bases at J, with 11 bases in the middle. CDR3 size: 16 residues. Germline values: CDR1 SGHRS, CDR2 YFSETQ. The CDR3 region has the DNA TGCGCCAGCAGCTTGGTGGGGGAAACATATAATTCACCCCTCCACTTT. This gives the protein CASSLVGETYNSPLHF.

The J gene is TRBJ1-1, the V gene TRBV9, with 10 nucleotides matching TRBD1. Per germline, CDR1 SGDLS and CDR2 YYNGEE. The junction had 4 bases not matched to a gene; V was cut back by 5 bases and J by 0 bases. This CDR3 contains 15 residues. The CDR3 is CASRPGTGVNTEAFF. The CDR3 DNA reads TGTGCCAGCAGGCCCGGGACAGGGGTGAACACTGAAGCTTTCTTT.